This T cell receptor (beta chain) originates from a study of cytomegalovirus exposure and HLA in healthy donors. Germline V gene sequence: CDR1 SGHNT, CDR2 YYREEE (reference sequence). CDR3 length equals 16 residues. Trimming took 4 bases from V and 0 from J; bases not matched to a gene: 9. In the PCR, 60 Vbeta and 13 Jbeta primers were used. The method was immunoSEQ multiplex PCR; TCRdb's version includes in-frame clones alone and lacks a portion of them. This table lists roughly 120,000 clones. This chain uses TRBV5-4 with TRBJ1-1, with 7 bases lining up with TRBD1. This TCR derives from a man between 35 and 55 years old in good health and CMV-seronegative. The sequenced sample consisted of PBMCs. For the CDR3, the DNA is TGTGCCAGCAGCCCACGACAGGGTTCTATGAACACTGAAGCTTTCTTT. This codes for CASSPRQGSMNTEAFF.